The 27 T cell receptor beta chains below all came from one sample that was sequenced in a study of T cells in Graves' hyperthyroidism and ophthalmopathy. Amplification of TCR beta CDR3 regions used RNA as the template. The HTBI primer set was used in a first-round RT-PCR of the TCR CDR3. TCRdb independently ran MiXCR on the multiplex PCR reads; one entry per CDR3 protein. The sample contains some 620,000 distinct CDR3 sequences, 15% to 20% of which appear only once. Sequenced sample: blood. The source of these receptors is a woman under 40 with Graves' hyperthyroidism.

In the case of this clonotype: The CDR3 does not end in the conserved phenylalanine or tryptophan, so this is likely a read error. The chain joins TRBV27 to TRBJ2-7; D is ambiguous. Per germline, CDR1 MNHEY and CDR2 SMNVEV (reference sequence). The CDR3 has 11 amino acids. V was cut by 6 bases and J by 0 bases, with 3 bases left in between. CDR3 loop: CASRSSYEQYY. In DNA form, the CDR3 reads TGTGCCAGCAGAAGCTCCTACGAGCAGTACTAC.

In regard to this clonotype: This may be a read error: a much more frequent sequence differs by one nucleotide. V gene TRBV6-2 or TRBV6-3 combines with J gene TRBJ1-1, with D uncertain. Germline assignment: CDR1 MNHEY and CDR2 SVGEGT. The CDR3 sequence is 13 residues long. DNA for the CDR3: TGTGCCAGCAGTTACTCCCTAGGCACTGAAGCTTGCTTT. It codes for CASSYSLGTEACF.

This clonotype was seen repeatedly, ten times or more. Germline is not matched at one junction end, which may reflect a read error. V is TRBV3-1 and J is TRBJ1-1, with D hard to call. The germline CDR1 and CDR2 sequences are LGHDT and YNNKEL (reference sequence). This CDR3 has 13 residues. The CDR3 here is CASTQGLGTEAFF. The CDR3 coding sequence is TGTGCCAGCACCCAAGGGCTGGGCACTGAAGCTTTCTTT.

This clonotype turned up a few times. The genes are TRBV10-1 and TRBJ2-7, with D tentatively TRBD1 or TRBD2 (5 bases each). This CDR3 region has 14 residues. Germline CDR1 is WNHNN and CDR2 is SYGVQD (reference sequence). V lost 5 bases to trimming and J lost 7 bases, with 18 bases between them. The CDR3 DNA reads TGCGCCAGCAGTCCTACCGGGACGCCTAATGAGCAGTACTTC. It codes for CASSPTGTPNEQYF.

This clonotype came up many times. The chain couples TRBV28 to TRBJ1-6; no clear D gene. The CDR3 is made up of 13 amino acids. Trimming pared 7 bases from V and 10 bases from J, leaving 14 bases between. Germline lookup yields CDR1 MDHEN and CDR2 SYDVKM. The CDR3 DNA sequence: TGTGCCAGCACTGGTTTGGCGTTGTCACCCCTCCACTTT. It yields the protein CASTGLALSPLHF.

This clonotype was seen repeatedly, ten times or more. DNA of the CDR3: TGTGCCAGCAGTTTCCCGGGGGGCCATGGCTACACCTTC. Amino acids: CASSFPGGHGYTF. The chain recombines TRBV27 with TRBJ1-2, with D possibly being TRBD1 (6 bases). CDR1 is MNHEY, CDR2 SMNVEV, per germline (reference sequence). The CDR3 covers 13 residues. Deletions cut 3 bases from V and 6 bases from J, with 11 bases between.

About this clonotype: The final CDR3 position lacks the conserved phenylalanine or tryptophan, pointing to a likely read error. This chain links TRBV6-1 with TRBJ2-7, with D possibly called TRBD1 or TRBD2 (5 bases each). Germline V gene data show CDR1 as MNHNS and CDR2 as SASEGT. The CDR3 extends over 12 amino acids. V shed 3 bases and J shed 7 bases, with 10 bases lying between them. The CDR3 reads CASSDLGGEQYL. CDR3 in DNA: TGTGCCAGCAGTGACCTTGGGGGTGAGCAGTACCTC.

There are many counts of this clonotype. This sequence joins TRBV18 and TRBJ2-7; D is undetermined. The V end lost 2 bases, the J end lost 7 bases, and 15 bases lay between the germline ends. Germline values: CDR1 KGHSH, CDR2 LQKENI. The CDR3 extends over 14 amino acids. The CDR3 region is CASSPVQAVGEQYF. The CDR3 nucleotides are TGTGCCAGCTCACCAGTGCAGGCCGTCGGGGAGCAGTACTTC.

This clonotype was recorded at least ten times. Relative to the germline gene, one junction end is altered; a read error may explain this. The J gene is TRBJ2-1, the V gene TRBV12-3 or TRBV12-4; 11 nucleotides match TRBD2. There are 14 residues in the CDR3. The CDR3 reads CASSLAGGLGEQFF. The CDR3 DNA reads TGTGCCAGCAGTCTAGCGGGAGGCCTCGGGGAGCAGTTCTTC.

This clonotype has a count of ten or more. Here the CDR3 DNA reads TGTGCCAGCAGTTCCCTGCGGGGTGAGCAGTTCTTC. Protein product: CASSSLRGEQFF. V is TRBV12-3 or TRBV12-4 and J is TRBJ2-1, with D perhaps TRBD2 (6 bases). V was shortened by 4 bases and J by 9 bases, with 10 bases between the two germline ends. The CDR3 is made up of 12 amino acids.

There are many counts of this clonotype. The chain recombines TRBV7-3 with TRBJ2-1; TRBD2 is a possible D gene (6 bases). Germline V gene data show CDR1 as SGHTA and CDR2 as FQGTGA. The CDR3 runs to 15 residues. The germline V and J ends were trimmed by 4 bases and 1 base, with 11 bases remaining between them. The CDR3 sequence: CASSSGLGSYNEQFF. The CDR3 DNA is TGTGCCAGCAGCTCGGGACTTGGGTCCTACAATGAGCAGTTCTTC. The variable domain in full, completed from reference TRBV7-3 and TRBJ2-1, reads GAGVSQTPSNKVTEKGKYVELRCDPISGHTALYWYRQSLGQGPEFLIYFQGTGAADDSGLPNDRFFAVRPEGSVSTLKIQRTERGDSAVYLCASSSGLGSYNEQFFGPGTRLTVL.

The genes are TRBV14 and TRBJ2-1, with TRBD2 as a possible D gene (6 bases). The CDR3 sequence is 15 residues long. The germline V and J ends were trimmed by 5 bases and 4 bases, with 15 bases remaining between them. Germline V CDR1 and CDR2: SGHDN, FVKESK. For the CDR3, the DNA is TGTGCCAGCAGCACCCGGAGGGCGCCTTACAATGAGCAGTTCTTC. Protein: CASSTRRAPYNEQFF.

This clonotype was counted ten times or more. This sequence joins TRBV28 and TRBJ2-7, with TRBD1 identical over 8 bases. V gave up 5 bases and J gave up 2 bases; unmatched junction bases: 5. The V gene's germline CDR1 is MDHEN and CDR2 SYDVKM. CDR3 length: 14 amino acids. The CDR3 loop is CASSTWTGTYEQYF. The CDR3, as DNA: TGTGCCAGCAGTACCTGGACAGGGACCTACGAGCAGTACTTC.

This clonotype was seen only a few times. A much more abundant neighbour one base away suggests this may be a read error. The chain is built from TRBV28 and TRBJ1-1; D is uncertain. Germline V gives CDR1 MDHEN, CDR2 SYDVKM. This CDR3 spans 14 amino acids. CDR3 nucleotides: TGTGCCAGCAGTTTTCGCGGCGGGAACGCTGAAGCTTTCTTT. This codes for CASSFRGGNAEAFF.

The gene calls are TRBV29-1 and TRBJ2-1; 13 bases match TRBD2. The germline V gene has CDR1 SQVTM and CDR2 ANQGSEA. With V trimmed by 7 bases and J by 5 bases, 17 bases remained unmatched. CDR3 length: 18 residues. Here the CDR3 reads CSDLGLAGPRLRDNEQFF. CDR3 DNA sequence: TGCAGCGACCTGGGACTAGCGGGACCACGGCTGCGGGACAATGAGCAGTTCTTC.

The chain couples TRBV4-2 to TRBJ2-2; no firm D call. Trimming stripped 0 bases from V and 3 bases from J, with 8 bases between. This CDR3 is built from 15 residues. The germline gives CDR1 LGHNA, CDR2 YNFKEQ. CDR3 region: CASSQDWADTGELFF. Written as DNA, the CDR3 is TGTGCCAGCAGCCAAGATTGGGCAGACACCGGGGAGCTGTTTTTT.

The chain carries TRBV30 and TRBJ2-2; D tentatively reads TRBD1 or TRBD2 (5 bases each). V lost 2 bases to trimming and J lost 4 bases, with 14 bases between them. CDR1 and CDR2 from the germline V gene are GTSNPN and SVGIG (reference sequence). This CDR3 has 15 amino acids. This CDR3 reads CAWSSWDPLTGELFF. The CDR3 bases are TGTGCCTGGAGTTCTTGGGACCCACTCACCGGGGAGCTGTTTTTT.

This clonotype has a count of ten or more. The CDR3 protein is CASSQVYNPHSTNEKLFF. CDR3 bases: TGTGCCAGCAGCCAAGTTTATAACCCACACTCAACTAATGAAAAACTGTTTTTT. This sequence joins TRBV3-1 and TRBJ1-4; D is undetermined. There are 18 residues in the CDR3. From germline, CDR1 is LGHDT and CDR2 YNNKEL (reference sequence). The V and J ends lost 1 base and 0 bases respectively, with 15 bases between them.

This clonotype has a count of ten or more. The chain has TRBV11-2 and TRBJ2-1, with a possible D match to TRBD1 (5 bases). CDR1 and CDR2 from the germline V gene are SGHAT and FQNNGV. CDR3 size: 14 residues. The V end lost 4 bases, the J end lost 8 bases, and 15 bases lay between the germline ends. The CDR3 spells CASSYRAVRDEQFF. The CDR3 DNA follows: TGTGCCAGCAGCTACCGGGCGGTCAGGGATGAGCAGTTCTTC.

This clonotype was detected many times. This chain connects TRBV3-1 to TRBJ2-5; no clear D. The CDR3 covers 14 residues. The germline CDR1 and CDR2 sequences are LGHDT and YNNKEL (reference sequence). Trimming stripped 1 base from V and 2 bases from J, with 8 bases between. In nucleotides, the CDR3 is TGTGCCAGCAGCCAAGGAGCCAGGCAAGAGACCCAGTACTTC. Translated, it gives CASSQGARQETQYF.

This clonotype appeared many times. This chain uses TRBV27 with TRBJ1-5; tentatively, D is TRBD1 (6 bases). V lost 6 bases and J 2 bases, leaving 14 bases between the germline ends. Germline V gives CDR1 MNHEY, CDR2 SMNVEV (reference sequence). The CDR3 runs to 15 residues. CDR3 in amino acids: CASSKSRGGNQPQHF. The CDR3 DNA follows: TGTGCCAGCAGCAAATCCAGGGGTGGCAATCAGCCCCAGCATTTT.

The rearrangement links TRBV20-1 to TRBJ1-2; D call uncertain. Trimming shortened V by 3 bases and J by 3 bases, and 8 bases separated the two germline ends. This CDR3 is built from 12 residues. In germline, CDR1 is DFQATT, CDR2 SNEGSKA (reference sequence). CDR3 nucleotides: TGCAGTGCTAGTGTCGGGGACTATGGCTACACCTTC. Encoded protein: CSASVGDYGYTF.

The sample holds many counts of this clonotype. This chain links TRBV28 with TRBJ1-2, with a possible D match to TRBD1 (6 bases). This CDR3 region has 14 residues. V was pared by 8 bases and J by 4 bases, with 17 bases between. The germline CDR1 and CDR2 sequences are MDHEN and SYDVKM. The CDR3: CASGGYRTSYGYTF. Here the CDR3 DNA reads TGTGCCAGCGGGGGCTACAGGACAAGCTATGGCTACACCTTC.

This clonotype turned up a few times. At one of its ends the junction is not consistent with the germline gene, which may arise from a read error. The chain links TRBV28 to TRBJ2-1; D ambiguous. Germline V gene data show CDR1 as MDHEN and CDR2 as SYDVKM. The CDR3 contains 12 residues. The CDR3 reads CANSLLYNEQFF. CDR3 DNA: TGTGCCAACAGTTTACTATACAATGAGCAGTTCTTC.

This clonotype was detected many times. The CDR3 DNA is TGCAGTGCCCCGTGGACAGTCAACTCCTACGAGCAGTACTTC. Translation gives CSAPWTVNSYEQYF. This sequence joins TRBV20-1 and TRBJ2-7; a weak D match, TRBD1 (6 bases). Germline V gene sequence: CDR1 DFQATT, CDR2 SNEGSKA (reference sequence). The germline V and J ends were trimmed by 6 bases and 0 bases, with 15 bases remaining between them. The CDR3 contains 14 residues.

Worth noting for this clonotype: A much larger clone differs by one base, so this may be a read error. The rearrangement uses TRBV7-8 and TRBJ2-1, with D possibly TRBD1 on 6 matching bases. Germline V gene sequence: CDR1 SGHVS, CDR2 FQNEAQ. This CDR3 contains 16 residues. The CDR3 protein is CASSQTGRAPFNDQFF. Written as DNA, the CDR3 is TGTGCCAGCAGCCAGACAGGTCGAGCGCCCTTTAATGACCAGTTCTTC.

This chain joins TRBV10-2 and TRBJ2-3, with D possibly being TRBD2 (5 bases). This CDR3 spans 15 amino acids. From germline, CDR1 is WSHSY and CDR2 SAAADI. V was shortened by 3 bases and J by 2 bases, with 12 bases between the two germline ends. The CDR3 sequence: CASSDVEEATDTQYF. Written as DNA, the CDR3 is TGCGCCAGCAGTGACGTCGAGGAGGCCACAGATACGCAGTATTTT.